Given below is one TCR beta chain in context. Its specificity is unknown. Naive CD8 isolation took CD45RO-negative cells positively selected for CCR7 and excluded terminally differentiated effector memory CD45RA+ cells. Assay used: immunoSEQ multiplex PCR; TCRdb lists only in-frame clones, some missing. The sample gives some 1,900,000 clones, 85% to 95% of which show up once; 1.2% is in the top ten. The germline V and J ends were trimmed by 5 bases and 5 bases, with 10 bases remaining between them. The germline gives CDR1 SGHAT, CDR2 FQNNGV. The CDR3 is 12 residues long. The sample belongs to a study of shared clonotypes between healthy human individuals. Regarding the study as a whole: Naive subsets, compared against memory subsets, generally had larger estimated richness values. Shared clonotypes across all four donors exceeded non-shared ones in generation probability. Naive CD4 clonotype sharing across four donors was 4% to 5%.

The rearrangement uses TRBV11-2 and TRBJ2-7; D remains unclear. The clonotype was recovered from a man between 18 and 29 years old in good health. The sequenced material came from naive CD8+ T cells sorted from blood. DNA of the CDR3: TGTGCCAGCAGCCCGAACGTCCACGAGCAGTACTTC. This sequence encodes CASSPNVHEQYF. Filled out from reference TRBV11-2 and TRBJ2-7, the complete variable domain reads EAGVAQSPRYKIIEKRQSVAFWCNPISGHATLYWYQQILGQGPKLLIQFQNNGVVDDSQLPKDRFSAERLKGVDSTLKIQPAKLEDSAVYLCASSPNVHEQYFGPGTRLTVT.